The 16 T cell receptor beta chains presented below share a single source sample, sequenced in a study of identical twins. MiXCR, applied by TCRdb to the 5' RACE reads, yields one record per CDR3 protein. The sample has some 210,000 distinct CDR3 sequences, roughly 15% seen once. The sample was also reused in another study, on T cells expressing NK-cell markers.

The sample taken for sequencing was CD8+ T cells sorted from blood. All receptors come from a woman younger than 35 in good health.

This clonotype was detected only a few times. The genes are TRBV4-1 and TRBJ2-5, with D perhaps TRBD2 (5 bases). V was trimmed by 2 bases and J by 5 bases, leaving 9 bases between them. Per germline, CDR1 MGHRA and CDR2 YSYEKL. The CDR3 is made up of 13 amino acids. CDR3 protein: CASSQIPGETQYF. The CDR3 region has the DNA TGCGCCAGCAGCCAAATCCCGGGGGAGACCCAGTACTTC.

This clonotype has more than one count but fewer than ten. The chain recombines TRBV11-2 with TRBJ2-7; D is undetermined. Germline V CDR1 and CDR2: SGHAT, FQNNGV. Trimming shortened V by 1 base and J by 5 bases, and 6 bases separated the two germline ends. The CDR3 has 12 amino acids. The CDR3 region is CASSLVLNEQYF. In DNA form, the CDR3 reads TGTGCCAGCAGCTTAGTCCTAAACGAGCAGTACTTC. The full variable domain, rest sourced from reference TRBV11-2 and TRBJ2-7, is EAGVAQSPRYKIIEKRQSVAFWCNPISGHATLYWYQQILGQGPKLLIQFQNNGVVDDSQLPKDRFSAERLKGVDSTLKIQPAKLEDSAVYLCASSLVLNEQYFGPGTRLTVT.

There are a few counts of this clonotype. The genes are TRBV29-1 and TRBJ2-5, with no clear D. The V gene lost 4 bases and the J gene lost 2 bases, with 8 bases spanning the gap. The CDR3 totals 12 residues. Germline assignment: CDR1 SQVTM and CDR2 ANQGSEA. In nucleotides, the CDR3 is TGCAGCGTTGTAGACGGACAAGAGACCCAGTACTTC. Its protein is CSVVDGQETQYF. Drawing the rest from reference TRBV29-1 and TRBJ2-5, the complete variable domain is SAVISQKPSRDICQRGTSLTIQCQVDSQVTMMFWYRQQPGQSLTLIATANQGSEATYESGFVIDKFPISRPNLTFSTLTVSNMSPEDSSIYLCSVVDGQETQYFGPGTRLLVL.

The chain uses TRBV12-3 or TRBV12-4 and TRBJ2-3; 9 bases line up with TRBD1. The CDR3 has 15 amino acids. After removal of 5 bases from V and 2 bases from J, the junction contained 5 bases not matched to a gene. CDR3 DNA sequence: TGTGCCAGCAGTCCCGGGACAGGGACCACAGATACGCAGTATTTT. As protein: CASSPGTGTTDTQYF.

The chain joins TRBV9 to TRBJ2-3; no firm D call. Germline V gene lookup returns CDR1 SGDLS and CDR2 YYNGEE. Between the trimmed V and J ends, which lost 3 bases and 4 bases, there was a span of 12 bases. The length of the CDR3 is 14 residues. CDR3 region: CASSAPRAPDTQYF. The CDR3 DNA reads TGTGCCAGCAGCGCCCCCAGAGCCCCAGATACGCAGTATTTT.

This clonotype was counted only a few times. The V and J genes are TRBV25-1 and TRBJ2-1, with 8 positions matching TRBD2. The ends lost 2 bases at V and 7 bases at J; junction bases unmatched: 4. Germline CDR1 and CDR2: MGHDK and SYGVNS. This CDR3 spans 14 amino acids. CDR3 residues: CASSEGTRANEQFF. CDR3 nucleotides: TGTGCCAGCAGTGAAGGGACTAGGGCGAATGAGCAGTTCTTC.

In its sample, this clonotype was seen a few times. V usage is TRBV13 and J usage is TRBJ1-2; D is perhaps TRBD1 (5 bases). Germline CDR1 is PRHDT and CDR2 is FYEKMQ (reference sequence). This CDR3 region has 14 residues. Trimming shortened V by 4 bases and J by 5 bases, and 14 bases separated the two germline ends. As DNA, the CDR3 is TGTGCCAGCAGCTCCAGGGTGTGGGGGTATGGCTACACCTTC. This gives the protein CASSSRVWGYGYTF.

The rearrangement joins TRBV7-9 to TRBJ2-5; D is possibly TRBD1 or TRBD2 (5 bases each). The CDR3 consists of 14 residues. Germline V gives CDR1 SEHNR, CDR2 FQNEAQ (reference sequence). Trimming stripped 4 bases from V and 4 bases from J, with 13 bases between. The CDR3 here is CASSSPLGRETQYF. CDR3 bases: TGTGCCAGCAGCTCCCCGCTGGGACGAGAGACCCAGTACTTC.

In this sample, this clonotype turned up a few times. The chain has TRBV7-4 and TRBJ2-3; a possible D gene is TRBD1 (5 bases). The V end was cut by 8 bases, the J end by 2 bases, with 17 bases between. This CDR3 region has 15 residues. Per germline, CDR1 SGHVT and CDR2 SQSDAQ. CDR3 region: CASVRVAGNTDTQYF. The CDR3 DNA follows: TGTGCCAGCGTCCGGGTGGCAGGGAACACAGATACGCAGTATTTT.

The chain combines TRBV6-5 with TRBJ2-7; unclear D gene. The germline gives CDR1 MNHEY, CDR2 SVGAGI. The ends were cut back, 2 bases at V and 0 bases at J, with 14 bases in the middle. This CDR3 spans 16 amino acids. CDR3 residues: CASSYTRTASSYEQYF. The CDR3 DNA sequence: TGTGCCAGCAGTTACACAAGGACCGCAAGCTCCTACGAGCAGTACTTC.

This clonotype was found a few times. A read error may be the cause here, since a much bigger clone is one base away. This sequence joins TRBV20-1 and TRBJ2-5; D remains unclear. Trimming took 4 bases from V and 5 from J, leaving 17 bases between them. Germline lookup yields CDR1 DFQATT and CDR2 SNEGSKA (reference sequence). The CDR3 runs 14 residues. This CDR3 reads CSAKTGIKSETQYF. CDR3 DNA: TGCAGTGCTAAGACTGGGATTAAGTCGGAGACCCAGTACTTC.

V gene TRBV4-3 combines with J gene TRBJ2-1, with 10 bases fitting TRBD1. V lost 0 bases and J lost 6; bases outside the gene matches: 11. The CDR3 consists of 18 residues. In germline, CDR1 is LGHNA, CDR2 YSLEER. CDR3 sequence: CASSQDSWGQGSSNEQFF. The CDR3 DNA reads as TGCGCCAGCAGCCAAGATAGTTGGGGACAGGGGTCTAGCAATGAGCAGTTCTTC.

In DNA, the CDR3 is TGCGCCAGCAGCGGTGGACAGGGCCCCTACAATGAGCAGTTCTTC. This gives the protein CASSGGQGPYNEQFF. The J gene is TRBJ2-1, the V gene TRBV5-1, with 8 bases matching TRBD1. The junction had 5 bases not matched to a gene; V was cut back by 4 bases and J by 2 bases. Germline V gives CDR1 SGHRS, CDR2 YFSETQ. The CDR3 has 15 amino acids.

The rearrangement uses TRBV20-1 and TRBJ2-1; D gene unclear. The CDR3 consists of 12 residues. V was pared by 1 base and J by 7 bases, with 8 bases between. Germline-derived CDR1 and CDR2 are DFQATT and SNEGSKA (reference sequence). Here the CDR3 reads CSARAGANEQFF. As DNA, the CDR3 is TGCAGTGCTAGAGCGGGCGCTAATGAGCAGTTCTTC.

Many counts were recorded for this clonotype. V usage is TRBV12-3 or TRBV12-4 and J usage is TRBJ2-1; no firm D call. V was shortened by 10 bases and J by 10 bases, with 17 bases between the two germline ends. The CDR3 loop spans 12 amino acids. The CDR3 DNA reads TGTGCCACTCCAGCGCCGGATGGAGAGCAGTTCTTC. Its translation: CATPAPDGEQFF.

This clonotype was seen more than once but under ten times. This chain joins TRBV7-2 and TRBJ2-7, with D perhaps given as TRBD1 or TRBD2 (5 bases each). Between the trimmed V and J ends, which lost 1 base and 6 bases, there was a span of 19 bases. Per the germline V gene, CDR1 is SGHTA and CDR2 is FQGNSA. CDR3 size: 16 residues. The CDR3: CASSLVRDRRMGEQYF. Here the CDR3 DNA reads TGTGCCAGCAGCTTAGTTCGGGACCGGCGAATGGGCGAGCAGTACTTC.